Listed below are T cell receptor beta chains from one sample, sequenced in a study of blood T cell repertoires in COVID-19. Sequencing used immunoSEQ multiplex PCR; TCRdb keeps in-frame clones, though not all of them. The sample lists a few hundred thousand clones, approximately 89% seen once, with roughly a tenth in the top ten. Source material: peripheral blood. The receptors derive from a woman aged 70-85 years with COVID-19, enrolled during active disease. Each CDR3 is given with its conserved first and last residue. D genes are given only for firm matches. Clone size, where shown, is once, few, many, or a class for clones that have expanded.

j_call v_call clone_size d_call cdr3_nt cdr3_aa
TRBJ2-7 TRBV29-1 once TRBD1 TGCAGCGTTGTTCGGGACAGCTCCTACGAGCAGTACTTC CSVVRDSSYEQYF
TRBJ1-5 TRBV24-1 NA NA TGTGCCACCAGTGATCACAGGGCTTATAGCAATCAGCCCCAGCATTTT CATSDHRAYSNQPQHF
TRBJ1-1 TRBV11-2 NA TRBD1 TGTGCCAGCAGCTTAGGGGGACAGGGGATCACTGAAGCTTTCTTT CASSLGGQGITEAFF
TRBJ2-1 TRBV5-1 NA TRBD2 TGCGCCAGCAGCTTGGCCTTGGTAGCGGGAGGGTCAGGGAATGAGCAGTTCTTC CASSLALVAGGSGNEQFF
TRBJ1-1 TRBV5-1 NA NA TGCGCCAGCAGCTTGGCGGCGGGGGCTCGGAACACTGAAGCTTTCTTT CASSLAAGARNTEAFF
TRBJ1-1 TRBV12-5 NA NA TGTGCTAGTGGGATTCAGTACACTGAAGCTTTCTTT CASGIQYTEAFF
TRBJ2-7 TRBV18 NA TRBD1 TGTGCCAGCTCACACCGGGACAGGGCTTGGGAACAGTACTTC CASSHRDRAWEQYF
TRBJ2-7 TRBV5-1 NA TRBD2 TGCGCCAGCAGCATGGCTAGCGGGAGAGCTAACGAGCAGTACTTC CASSMASGRANEQYF
TRBJ1-2 TRBV18 NA TRBD1 TGTGCCAGCTCACCGCAAGGGACAGGGAAGAATGGCTACACCTTC CASSPQGTGKNGYTF
TRBJ1-5 TRBV4-3 NA NA TGCGCCAGCAGCCAAGACGGGAATCAGCCCCAGCATTTT CASSQDGNQPQHF
TRBJ1-2 TRBV6-1 NA NA TGTGCCAGCAGTGAGGCGGGGCTTGTGGGCTATGGCTACACCTTC CASSEAGLVGYGYTF
TRBJ2-3 TRBV3-1/TRBV3-2 NA NA TGTGCCAGCAGCCCGACAGACCTCACAGATACGCAGTATTTT CASSPTDLTDTQYF
TRBJ1-5 TRBV27 NA NA TGTGCCAGCAGTTTATGGAGAGAACAGCCCCAGCATTTT CASSLWREQPQHF
TRBJ1-2 TRBV18 NA TRBD1 TGTGCCAGCTCACCGGGACAGGGGCCTGGCTACACCTTC CASSPGQGPGYTF
TRBJ2-3 TRBV7-9 NA TRBD2 TGTGCCAGCTTCAGGGCTAGCGGGAGTGGAGGAAGCACAGATACGCAGTATTTT CASFRASGSGGSTDTQYF
TRBJ1-2 TRBV9 NA TRBD1 TGTGCCAGCAGCGTGGGACAGGGACCTAACTATGGCTACACCTTC CASSVGQGPNYGYTF
TRBJ2-2 TRBV5-1 NA NA TGCGCCAGCAGCCTCAGGGGCGGCCGTGGCACCGGGGAGCTGTTTTTT CASSLRGGRGTGELFF